Sequencing of this TCR beta chain was carried out in a study of T cells in Graves' hyperthyroidism and ophthalmopathy. Researchers took RNA transcripts and amplified the TCR beta CDR3 regions from them. First-round RT-PCR targeting the TCR CDR3 was performed with the HTBI primer set. One entry per CDR3 protein results from TCRdb running MiXCR on the multiplex PCR reads. The sample has about half a million distinct CDR3 sequences, about 20% seen once; the top ten hold less than 55%. Note on this clonotype: The target antigen is unknown.

Looked up from germline, CDR1 is SGHKS and CDR2 is YYEKEE (reference sequence). The CDR3 is made up of 17 amino acids. With 4 bases clipped from V and 6 bases from J, the junction kept 14 bases outside the gene matches. Uncontrolled infection, other autoimmune disease, pregnancy or lactation excluded patients. General observations from the study: From stable hyperthyroidism, ophthalmopathy was separated by a 13 V-J model. Appearing also in blood were most of the thyroid clonotypes expanded above 0.001.

This sequence originates from a man aged 40-49 years with Graves' ophthalmopathy. The gene calls are TRBV5-5 and TRBJ2-3; the match to TRBD2 covers 10 bases. Material: blood. This chain's CDR3 is CASSLSSGGVTGDTQYF. In nucleotides, the CDR3 is TGTGCCAGCAGCCTCTCTAGCGGGGGCGTGACCGGGGATACGCAGTATTTT.